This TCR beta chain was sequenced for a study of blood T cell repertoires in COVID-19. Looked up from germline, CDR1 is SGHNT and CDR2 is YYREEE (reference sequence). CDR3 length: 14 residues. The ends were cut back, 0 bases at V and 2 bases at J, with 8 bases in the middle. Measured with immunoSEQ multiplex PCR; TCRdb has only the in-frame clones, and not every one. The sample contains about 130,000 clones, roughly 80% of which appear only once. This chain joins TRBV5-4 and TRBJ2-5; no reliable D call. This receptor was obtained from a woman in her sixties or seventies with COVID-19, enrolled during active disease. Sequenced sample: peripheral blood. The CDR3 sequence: CASSLGSDQETQYF. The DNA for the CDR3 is TGTGCCAGCAGCTTGGGGTCAGATCAAGAGACCCAGTACTTC.